These 13 T cell receptor beta chains came from one sample sequenced in a study of CD8 T cells in Susac syndrome. Random hexamers served to reverse transcribe roughly 0.45 to 1 ug RNA. TCRdb reprocessed the immunoSEQ multiplex PCR reads with MiXCR, giving one entry per CDR3 protein. The sample holds about 240,000 distinct CDR3 sequences, 90% to 96% seen once. Sequences were obtained from CD4+ T cells from PBMCs. These receptors originate from a human donor with Susac syndrome.

This clonotype was counted between two and nine times. The chain carries TRBV28 and TRBJ2-3, with TRBD1 identical over 9 bases. Trimming cost V 2 bases and J 4 bases; bases outside gene matches: 1. The CDR3 spans 14 residues. Per the germline V gene, CDR1 is MDHEN and CDR2 is SYDVKM. CDR3 in amino acids: CASSLTGGADTQYF. The CDR3 DNA sequence: TGTGCCAGCAGTTTAACAGGGGGCGCAGATACGCAGTATTTT.

The rearrangement joins TRBV20-1 to TRBJ2-7; D is unresolved. The V end lost 3 bases, the J end lost 4 bases, and 16 bases lay between the germline ends. The CDR3 totals 14 residues. CDR1 is DFQATT and CDR2 is SNEGSKA in the germline V gene (reference sequence). CDR3 loop: CSARAPEVGYEQYF. CDR3 DNA: TGCAGTGCTAGGGCCCCAGAAGTCGGGTACGAGCAGTACTTC.

DNA of the CDR3: TGCGCCAGCAGCCCCTCGGGACAGGGAGTCCACAATGAGCAGTTCTTC. This encodes CASSPSGQGVHNEQFF. The V gene is TRBV4-1, the J gene TRBJ2-1; 9 bases map to TRBD1. This CDR3 is 16 amino acids long. Unmatched junction bases numbered 9, after V lost 4 bases and J lost 5 bases. The germline V gene has CDR1 MGHRA and CDR2 YSYEKL.

This chain's CDR3 is CASSLAPQGISYEQYF. CDR3 DNA: TGTGCCAGCAGCTTAGCGCCGCAGGGGATTTCCTACGAGCAGTACTTC. This chain joins TRBV7-8 and TRBJ2-7; perhaps TRBD1 as D (6 bases). V lost 0 bases and J lost 1, with 13 bases in between. The germline V gene encodes CDR1 SGHVS and CDR2 FQNEAQ. This CDR3 spans 16 amino acids.

J is TRBJ1-1 and V is TRBV29-1, with D tentatively TRBD1 (5 bases). This CDR3 is 13 amino acids long. Germline V gene lookup returns CDR1 SQVTM and CDR2 ANQGSEA. V was pared by 3 bases and J by 1 base, with 9 bases between. As DNA, the CDR3 is TGCAGCGTTGAGCGAACAGGGAACACTGAAGCTTTCTTT. Translating it yields CSVERTGNTEAFF.

This clonotype was seen only once. V usage is TRBV5-1 and J usage is TRBJ2-7; 8 nucleotides align to TRBD2. With 1 base clipped from V and 4 bases from J, the junction kept 13 bases outside the gene matches. CDR1 and CDR2 from the germline V gene are SGHRS and YFSETQ. CDR3 size: 17 residues. The CDR3 loop is CASSLSGSGMVRYEQYF. CDR3 nucleotide sequence: TGCGCCAGCAGCTTGTCTGGTAGCGGGATGGTTCGGTACGAGCAGTACTTC.

This clonotype was seen just once. V gene TRBV4-2 combines with J gene TRBJ1-1; D not certain. The length of the CDR3 is 13 residues. CDR1 and CDR2 (germline): LGHNA, YNFKEQ. V lost 1 base to trimming and J lost 4 bases, with 7 bases between them. CDR3 in DNA: TGTGCCAGCAGCCAAGTGGGTCGCACTGAAGCTTTCTTT. Its protein product is CASSQVGRTEAFF.

The V and J genes are TRBV12-3 or TRBV12-4 and TRBJ2-7, with TRBD1 as a possible D gene (6 bases). The CDR3 is 16 residues long. Trimming stripped 2 bases from V and 2 bases from J, with 16 bases between. The CDR3: CASSLPDRLFTYEQYF. In DNA form, the CDR3 reads TGTGCCAGCAGTTTACCTGACAGGCTTTTCACCTACGAGCAGTACTTC.

The chain is built from TRBV20-1 and TRBJ2-7; D is unresolved. CDR1 is DFQATT and CDR2 is SNEGSKA in the germline V gene (reference sequence). V was cut by 0 bases and J by 5 bases, with 8 bases left in between. This CDR3 contains 12 residues. The CDR3 protein is CSARDPLDEQYF. The CDR3 DNA reads TGCAGTGCTAGAGACCCCCTGGACGAGCAGTACTTC.

The chain combines TRBV29-1 with TRBJ2-1; D uncertain. The germline V and J ends were trimmed by 7 bases and 6 bases, with 10 bases remaining between them. The germline V gene has CDR1 SQVTM and CDR2 ANQGSEA. The CDR3 is made up of 11 amino acids. The CDR3 nucleotides read TGCAGCGCAGGACCATTCAATGAGCAGTTCTTC. Translated: CSAGPFNEQFF.

V and J are TRBV20-1 and TRBJ2-7; 7 bases map to TRBD2. The V gene's germline CDR1 is DFQATT and CDR2 SNEGSKA (reference sequence). Unmatched junction bases numbered 9, after V lost 1 base and J lost 3 bases. The CDR3 covers 15 residues. This CDR3 is CSARASSGRLYEQYF. The CDR3 nucleotides read TGCAGTGCTAGAGCTTCTAGCGGACGCCTCTACGAGCAGTACTTC.

This chain uses TRBV24-1 with TRBJ2-2; no firm D call. Per the germline V gene, CDR1 is KGHDR and CDR2 is SFDVKD. The CDR3 is 14 residues long. The V gene lost 3 bases and the J gene lost 0 bases, with 4 bases spanning the gap. This chain's CDR3 is CATSDRPNTGELFF. The CDR3 nucleotides read TGTGCCACCAGTGATCGACCGAACACCGGGGAGCTGTTTTTT.

The chain joins TRBV15 to TRBJ2-7, with TRBD2 identical over 9 bases. This CDR3 region has 16 residues. CDR1 and CDR2 (germline): LNHNV, YYDKDF (reference sequence). Trimming removed 0 bases from V and 0 bases from J; junction bases left unmatched: 3. CDR3 protein: CATSRDSGSGSYEQYF. As DNA, the CDR3 is TGTGCCACCAGCAGAGATAGCGGGAGCGGCTCCTACGAGCAGTACTTC.